A single sample is the source of the 5 T cell receptor beta chains below, sequenced in a study of response to subunit inactivated influenza vaccine. TCRdb re-derived calls from the RT-PCR reads in MiXCR, one entry per CDR3 protein. Of roughly 710,000 distinct CDR3 sequences in the sample, around 13% were seen once. The sample in question was PBMCs from blood, obtained 14 to 15 days before vaccination. The source is a man in his forties or fifties who received an inactivated influenza vaccine.

The table lists this clonotype with a few counts. The genes are TRBV10-3 and TRBJ2-2; tentatively, D is TRBD1 (5 bases). The germline CDR1 and CDR2 sequences are ENHRY and SYGVKD. V lost 0 bases to trimming and J lost 0 bases, with 8 bases between them. The CDR3 runs to 16 residues. DNA for the CDR3: TGTGCCATCAGTGAGTCGATAGGGGCGAACACCGGGGAGCTGTTTTTT. This translates into CAISESIGANTGELFF.

The CDR3 reads CASKIPGTSNEQFF. As DNA, the CDR3 is TGCGCCAGCAAGATCCCGGGGACTAGCAATGAGCAGTTCTTC. This chain joins TRBV4-1 and TRBJ2-1, with 8 bases lining up with TRBD2. V lost 7 bases to trimming and J lost 6 bases; unmatched junction nucleotides: 8. CDR3 length: 14 residues. In germline, CDR1 is MGHRA, CDR2 YSYEKL.

This clonotype has a handful of counts. The rearrangement uses TRBV5-1 and TRBJ1-1, with TRBD1 identical over 9 bases. This CDR3 is built from 15 residues. The germline gives CDR1 SGHRS, CDR2 YFSETQ. The junction had 7 bases not matched to a gene; V was cut back by 6 bases and J by 1 base. The CDR3 sequence is CASNKQGAKNTEAFF. The DNA of the CDR3 is TGCGCCAGCAACAAACAGGGGGCAAAGAACACTGAAGCTTTCTTT.

This clonotype came up a few times. The chain carries TRBV4-1 and TRBJ2-1; perhaps D is TRBD1 or TRBD2 (5 bases each). Trimming took off 5 bases at V and 7 bases at J, with 18 bases between the two ends. CDR3 length: 15 amino acids. Germline assignment: CDR1 MGHRA and CDR2 YSYEKL. CDR3 coding DNA: TGCGCCAGCAGCTCAGGGAGAGACAGATTAAATGAGCAGTTCTTC. It encodes CASSSGRDRLNEQFF.

This clonotype was detected only a few times. J is TRBJ2-2 and V is TRBV28, with a weak D call TRBD2 (6 bases). Germline V lookup: CDR1 MDHEN, CDR2 SYDVKM. V was cut by 5 bases and J by 0 bases, with 13 bases left in between. The length of the CDR3 is 16 residues. The CDR3 spells CASSGYRDSNTGELFF. CDR3 nucleotide sequence: TGTGCCAGCAGTGGATACCGGGACTCGAACACCGGGGAGCTGTTTTTT.